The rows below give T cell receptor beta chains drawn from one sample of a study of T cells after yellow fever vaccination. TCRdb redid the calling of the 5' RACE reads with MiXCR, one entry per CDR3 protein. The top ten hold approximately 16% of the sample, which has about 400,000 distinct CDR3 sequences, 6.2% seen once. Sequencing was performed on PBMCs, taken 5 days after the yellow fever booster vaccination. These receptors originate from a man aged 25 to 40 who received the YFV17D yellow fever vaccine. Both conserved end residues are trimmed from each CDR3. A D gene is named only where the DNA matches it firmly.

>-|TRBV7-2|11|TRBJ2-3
ASSYTLTDTQY
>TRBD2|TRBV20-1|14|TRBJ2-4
CASLPAGVAKNIQY
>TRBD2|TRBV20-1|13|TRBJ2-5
SASRASGRKETQY
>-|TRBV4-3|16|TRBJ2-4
ASSQDLPGGIAKNIQY
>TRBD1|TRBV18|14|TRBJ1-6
ASSPQPGQTDSPLH
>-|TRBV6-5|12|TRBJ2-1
ASSYPTSMDEQF
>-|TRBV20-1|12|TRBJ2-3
SARTLEDTDTQY
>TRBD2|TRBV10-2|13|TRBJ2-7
ASSEGVSGIYEQY
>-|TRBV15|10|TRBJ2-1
ATSRDDGPRI
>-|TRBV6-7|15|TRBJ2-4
ASSYFSRTIAKNIQY
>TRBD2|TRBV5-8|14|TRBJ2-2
ASSLGSGTLVGELF
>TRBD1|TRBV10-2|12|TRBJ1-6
ASSGQGDNSPLH
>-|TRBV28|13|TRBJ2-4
ATKAVNRGKNIQY
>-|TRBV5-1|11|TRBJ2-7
ASSLGGHYEQY
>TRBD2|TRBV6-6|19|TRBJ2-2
ASSTGPSRTSGRSVTGELF
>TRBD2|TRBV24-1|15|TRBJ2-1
ATTLSLASGLYNEQF
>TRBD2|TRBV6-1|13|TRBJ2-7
ASSPGLARTYEQY
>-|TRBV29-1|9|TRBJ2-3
SVVSTDTQY
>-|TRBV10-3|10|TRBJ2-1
AISNTGYEQF
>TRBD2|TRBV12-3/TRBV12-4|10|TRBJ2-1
ASRVTSGPKF
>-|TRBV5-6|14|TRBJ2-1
ASSSNPPGLRDEQF
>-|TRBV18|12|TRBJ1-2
ASSPLETTYGYT
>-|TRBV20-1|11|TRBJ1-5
SAPPGLNQPQH